The 6 T cell receptor beta chains listed next were all sequenced from one sample in a study of T cells expressing NK-cell markers. Each CDR3 protein gets one entry in TCRdb, which reprocessed the 5' RACE reads and gives no DNA. This sample's clone table lists 500,000 or so distinct CDR3 sequences. The sample was blood T cells: a sorted CD56 or NKG2C T cell subset, CD4+ or CD8+ T cells, or bulk PBMC T cells (not recorded which). These receptor sequences come from a man between 18 and 29 years old in good health.

V gene TRBV5-1 combines with J gene TRBJ1-4; there is no DNA to check the TCRdb D call of TRBD1. The CDR3 is 15 residues long. Germline CDR1 and CDR2: SGHRS and YFSETQ. CDR3: CASSLSGVANEKLFF. The entire variable domain, with the rest obtained from reference TRBV5-1 and TRBJ1-4, is as follows: KAGVTQTPRYLIKTRGQQVTLSCSPISGHRSVSWYQQTPGQGLQFLFEYFSETQRNKGNFPGRFSGRQFSNSRSEMNVSTLELGDSALYLCASSLSGVANEKLFFGSGTQLSVL.

The rearrangement links TRBV20-1 to TRBJ2-1. Germline loops: CDR1 DFQATT, CDR2 SNEGSKA (reference sequence). The CDR3 loop spans 15 amino acids. CDR3 in amino acids: CSASRDGGSYNEQFF.

The rearrangement joins TRBV5-5 to TRBJ1-5; TCRdb selects TRBD1, and the lack of DNA leaves this call unchecked. CDR1 and CDR2 from the germline V gene are SGHKS and YYEKEE (reference sequence). The CDR3 is made up of 15 amino acids. CDR3 sequence: CASSLSQARGQPQHF.

J is TRBJ2-1 and V is TRBV7-6; TCRdb returns TRBD2, unconfirmable since there is no DNA. CDR1 SGHVS and CDR2 FNYEAQ come from the germline V gene. The CDR3 runs to 16 residues. CDR3 residues: CASSLASGRARNEQFF.

The J gene is TRBJ2-1, the V gene TRBV24-1; TCRdb reports TRBD2, a call that lacks DNA to check it against. CDR1 is KGHDR, CDR2 SFDVKD, per germline. The CDR3 is made up of 16 amino acids. The CDR3 region is CATSDSGRRRGNEQFF.

The chain recombines TRBV20-1 with TRBJ2-1; TCRdb reports TRBD1, a call that lacks DNA to check it against. The CDR3 contains 15 residues. CDR1 DFQATT and CDR2 SNEGSKA come from the germline V gene (reference sequence). The CDR3 region is CSAAVGLYSYNEQFF.